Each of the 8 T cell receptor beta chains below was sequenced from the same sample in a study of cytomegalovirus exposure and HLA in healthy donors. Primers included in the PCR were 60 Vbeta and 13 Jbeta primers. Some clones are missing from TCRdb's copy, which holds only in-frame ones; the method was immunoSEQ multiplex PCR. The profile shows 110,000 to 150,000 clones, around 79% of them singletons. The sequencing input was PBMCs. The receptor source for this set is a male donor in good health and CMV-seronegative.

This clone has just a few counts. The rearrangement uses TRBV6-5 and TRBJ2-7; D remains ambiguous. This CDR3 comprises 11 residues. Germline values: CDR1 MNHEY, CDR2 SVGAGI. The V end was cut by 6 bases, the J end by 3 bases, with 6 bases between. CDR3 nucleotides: TGTGCCAGCAGCCGAGGCTACGAGCAGTACTTC. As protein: CASSRGYEQYF.

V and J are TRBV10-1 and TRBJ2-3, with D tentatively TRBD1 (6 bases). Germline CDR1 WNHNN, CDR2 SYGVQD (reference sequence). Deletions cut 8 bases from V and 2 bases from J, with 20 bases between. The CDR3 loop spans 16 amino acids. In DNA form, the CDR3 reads TGCGCCAGCCCGAATCCCCAGGGGATCCACACAGATACGCAGTATTTT. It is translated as CASPNPQGIHTDTQYF.

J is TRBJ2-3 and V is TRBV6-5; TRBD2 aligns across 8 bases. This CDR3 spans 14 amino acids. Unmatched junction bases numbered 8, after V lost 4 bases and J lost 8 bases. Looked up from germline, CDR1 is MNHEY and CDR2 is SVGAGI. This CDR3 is CASSFGGAWATQYF. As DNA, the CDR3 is TGTGCCAGCAGTTTCGGGGGGGCCTGGGCTACGCAGTATTTT.

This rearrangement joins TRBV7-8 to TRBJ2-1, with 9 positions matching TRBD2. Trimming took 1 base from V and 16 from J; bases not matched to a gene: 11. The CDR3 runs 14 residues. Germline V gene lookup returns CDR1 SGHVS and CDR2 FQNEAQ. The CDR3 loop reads CASSLDLLAGVYFF. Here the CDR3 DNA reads TGTGCCAGCAGCTTAGATCTTTTAGCGGGGGTATATTTCTTC. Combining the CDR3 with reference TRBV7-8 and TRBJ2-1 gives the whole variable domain GAGVSQSPRYKVAKRGQDVALRCDPISGHVSLFWYQQALGQGPEFLTYFQNEAQLDKSGLPSDRFFAERPEGSVSTLKIQRTQQEDSAVYLCASSLDLLAGVYFFGPGTRLTVL.

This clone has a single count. CDR3 sequence reads: CASSIGTGANYGYTF. For the CDR3, the DNA is TGTGCCAGTAGTATTGGGACAGGTGCTAACTATGGCTACACCTTC. V gene TRBV19 combines with J gene TRBJ1-2; 8 nucleotides agree with TRBD1. Germline values: CDR1 LNHDA, CDR2 SQIVND (reference sequence). With V trimmed by 3 bases and J by 0 bases, 3 bases remained unmatched. The CDR3 totals 15 residues.

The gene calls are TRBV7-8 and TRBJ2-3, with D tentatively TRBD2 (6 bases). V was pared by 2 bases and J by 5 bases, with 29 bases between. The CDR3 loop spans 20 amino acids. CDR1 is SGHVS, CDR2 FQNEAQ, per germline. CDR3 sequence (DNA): TGTGCCAGCAGCTTAAAAGTCGCCCGGGGGAGCAGCCAAAGAATAGATACGCAGTATTTT. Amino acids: CASSLKVARGSSQRIDTQYF.

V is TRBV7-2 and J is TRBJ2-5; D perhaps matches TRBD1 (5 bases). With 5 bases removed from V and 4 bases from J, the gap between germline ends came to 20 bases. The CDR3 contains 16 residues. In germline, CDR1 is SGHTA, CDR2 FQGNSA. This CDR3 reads CASSAWGPLGLETQYF. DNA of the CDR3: TGTGCCAGCAGCGCATGGGGCCCCTTAGGGTTAGAGACCCAGTACTTC.

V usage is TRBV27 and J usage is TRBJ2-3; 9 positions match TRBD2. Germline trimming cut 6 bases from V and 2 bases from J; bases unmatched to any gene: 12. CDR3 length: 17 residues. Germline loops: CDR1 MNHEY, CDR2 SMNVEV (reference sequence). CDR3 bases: TGTGCCAGCAGCAACTATACAGCGGGGGGATACACAGATACGCAGTATTTT. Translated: CASSNYTAGGYTDTQYF.